The 13 T cell receptor beta chains listed next were all sequenced from one sample in a study of cytomegalovirus exposure and HLA in healthy donors. Assay: immunoSEQ multiplex PCR; the TCRdb copy retains only in-frame clones and omits some. Of more than 95,000 clones in the sample, approximately 88% were seen once. Sequencing was carried out using PBMCs. The receptors stem from a young man in good health and CMV-seronegative.

In regard to this clone: The sample carries other DNA sequences with the same CDR3. This rearrangement joins TRBV5-1 to TRBJ2-1; the match to TRBD2 covers 12 bases. V lost 0 bases and J lost 3; bases outside the gene matches: 4. CDR3 length: 17 amino acids. Germline assignment: CDR1 SGHRS and CDR2 YFSETQ. CDR3 amino acids: CASSLALAGGLYNEQFF. The CDR3 region has the DNA TGCGCCAGCAGCTTGGCACTAGCGGGAGGACTCTACAATGAGCAGTTCTTC.

The chain employs TRBV10-2 and TRBJ2-1; 14 bases match TRBD2. V was pared by 2 bases and J by 7 bases, with 1 base of the junction left unmatched. CDR1 and CDR2 (germline): WSHSY, SAAADI. This CDR3 is 15 amino acids long. This CDR3 reads CASSEGTSGSNEQFF. DNA for the CDR3: TGCGCCAGCAGTGAGGGGACTAGCGGGAGTAATGAGCAGTTCTTC.

V is TRBV19 and J is TRBJ2-5; no firm D call. This CDR3 spans 12 amino acids. Per germline, CDR1 LNHDA and CDR2 SQIVND (reference sequence). Trimming removed 4 bases at V and 5 bases at J, with 8 bases between. The CDR3 DNA follows: TGTGCCAGTAGTAGAGACTTGGAGACCCAGTACTTC. This codes for CASSRDLETQYF.

The chain links TRBV6-6 to TRBJ2-5, with 7 nucleotides matching TRBD1. CDR3 size: 16 residues. Germline V gene lookup returns CDR1 MNHNY and CDR2 SVGAGI (reference sequence). J was trimmed by 7 bases and V by 6 bases; bases with no gene match: 17. As DNA, the CDR3 is TGTGCCAGCAGCGAGACCCGACAGGGCTCCCCGGGGACCCAGTACTTC. Residues: CASSETRQGSPGTQYF.

This chain joins TRBV29-1 and TRBJ2-1; D unresolved. The CDR3 has 12 amino acids. CDR1 SQVTM and CDR2 ANQGSEA come from the germline V gene. V dropped 6 bases and J dropped 10 bases, with 16 bases sitting between them. CDR3 sequence reads: CSVAAWSSEQFF. The CDR3 DNA sequence: TGCAGCGTCGCCGCCTGGAGCAGCGAGCAGTTCTTC.

The rearrangement joins TRBV28 to TRBJ2-3; no firm D call. Trimming cost V 7 bases and J 1 base, with 12 bases left between them. This CDR3 has 14 amino acids. Germline V lookup: CDR1 MDHEN, CDR2 SYDVKM. CDR3 protein: CASILGVGTDTQYF. The CDR3 nucleotides read TGTGCCAGCATCCTCGGAGTTGGCACAGATACGCAGTATTTT.

With respect to this clone: At one end, the junction sequence differs from germline, possibly due to a read error. V gene TRBV5-6 combines with J gene TRBJ2-1, with D hard to call. Germline CDR1 and CDR2: SGHDT and YYEEEE. The CDR3 spans 12 residues. Written as DNA, the CDR3 is TGTGCCAGCAGCTTGGCATACAGTGAGCAGTTCTTC. Translation gives CASSLAYSEQFF.

The chain carries TRBV9 and TRBJ2-7, with 12 bases lining up with TRBD2. V dropped 3 bases and J dropped 7; count of bases not matched to a gene: 11. Germline V gene lookup returns CDR1 SGDLS and CDR2 YYNGEE. This CDR3 is built from 16 residues. This CDR3 reads CASSGGTSGFTREQYF. Here the CDR3 DNA reads TGTGCCAGCAGCGGGGGGACTAGCGGGTTCACGCGGGAGCAGTACTTC.

V gene TRBV13 combines with J gene TRBJ2-7; no firm D call. The germline V gene encodes CDR1 PRHDT and CDR2 FYEKMQ (reference sequence). CDR3 length equals 14 residues. V gave up 3 bases and J gave up 2 bases, with 11 bases separating them. In nucleotides, the CDR3 is TGTGCCAGCAGCTTGAGGCAGCCTCCCTACGAGCAGTACTTC. It codes for CASSLRQPPYEQYF.

The chain uses TRBV19 and TRBJ2-1; the D gene is possibly TRBD2 (6 bases). Germline CDR1 LNHDA, CDR2 SQIVND (reference sequence). The CDR3 is 16 amino acids. Deletions cut 1 base from V and 3 bases from J, with 13 bases between. The DNA for the CDR3 is TGTGCCAGTAGTATAGCGTCTACTAGCAGCTACAATGAGCAGTTCTTC. As protein: CASSIASTSSYNEQFF. Full variable domain (remainder filled in from reference TRBV19 and TRBJ2-1): DGGITQSPKYLFRKEGQNVTLSCEQNLNHDAMYWYRQDPGQGLRLIYYSQIVNDFQKGDIAEGYSVSREKKESFPLTVTSAQKNPTAFYLCASSIASTSSYNEQFFGPGTRLTVL.

The chain has TRBV10-1 and TRBJ2-7, with 7 bases lining up with TRBD1. CDR1 is WNHNN, CDR2 SYGVQD, per germline (reference sequence). Trimming removed 4 bases from V and 2 bases from J; junction bases left unmatched: 8. The CDR3 is 15 residues long. The CDR3 is CASSGNGQEAYEQYF. The CDR3 DNA reads TGCGCCAGCAGTGGGAATGGACAGGAAGCCTACGAGCAGTACTTC.

This chain links TRBV11-2 with TRBJ1-2, with TRBD1 as a possible D gene (5 bases). Germline V gives CDR1 SGHAT, CDR2 FQNNGV. The CDR3 sequence is 14 residues long. With 1 base removed from V and 7 bases from J, the gap between germline ends came to 13 bases. CDR3 DNA: TGTGCCAGCAGCTTAGGCGGGACCAACATTGGCTACACCTTC. Translation gives CASSLGGTNIGYTF.

This chain joins TRBV2 and TRBJ2-5; TRBD2 matches 8 bases. The junction had 7 bases not matched to a gene; V was cut back by 2 bases and J by 2 bases. CDR3 length equals 16 residues. The germline V gene has CDR1 SNHLY and CDR2 FYNNEI. In nucleotides, the CDR3 is TGTGCCAGCAGTGAAATGCTCCCTAGCGGGCAAGAGACCCAGTACTTC. As protein: CASSEMLPSGQETQYF.